Shown below are 24 T cell receptor beta chains from a single sample sequenced in a study of early T cells in non-severe SARS-CoV-2 infection. Via MiXCR, TCRdb re-called the 5' RACE reads, giving one row per CDR3 protein. In the table there are 50,000 or so distinct CDR3 sequences, 6.5% to 9% of which are singletons. The specimen sequenced was whole blood. Receptors were obtained from an adult who was a healthcare worker with PCR-confirmed SARS-CoV-2 infection or an uninfected control (not recorded which).

This clonotype has only a few counts. The rearrangement uses TRBV28 and TRBJ2-5, with TRBD1 matching 8 bases. In germline, CDR1 is MDHEN, CDR2 SYDVKM. This CDR3 has 16 amino acids. The trim removed 5 bases at V and 8 bases at J, leaving 16 bases unmatched. In DNA, the CDR3 is TGTGCCAGCAGTCTCTGGGACAGGCAAGGGACGTATACCCAGTACTTC. Amino acid sequence: CASSLWDRQGTYTQYF.

Many counts were recorded for this clonotype. V gene TRBV7-3 combines with J gene TRBJ2-3, with 11 positions matching TRBD2. Germline V gives CDR1 SGHTA, CDR2 FQGTGA. This CDR3 has 14 amino acids. Germline trimming cut 7 bases from V and 6 bases from J; bases unmatched to any gene: 6. CDR3 DNA: TGTGCCAGCACCCTACTAGCGGGGGACGATACGCAGTATTTT. Translated: CASTLLAGDDTQYF.

This chain uses TRBV28 with TRBJ2-1; TRBD2 matches at 9 bases. The CDR3 spans 16 residues. The V and J ends lost 2 bases and 4 bases, in that order; junction bases with no gene match: 6. Germline lookup yields CDR1 MDHEN and CDR2 SYDVKM. The CDR3 sequence is CASSLMVSGSYNEQFF. In DNA, the CDR3 is TGTGCCAGCAGTTTAATGGTTAGCGGGAGTTACAATGAGCAGTTCTTC.

This chain links TRBV11-3 with TRBJ2-3, with 9 bases identical to TRBD2. CDR1 and CDR2 from the germline V gene are SGHNT and YENEEA. There are 15 residues in the CDR3. Trimming removed 5 bases from V and 1 base from J; junction bases left unmatched: 4. The chain's CDR3 is CASSGTSLGTDTQYF. The CDR3 nucleotides read TGTGCCAGCAGCGGGACTAGCCTAGGCACAGATACGCAGTATTTT.

This clonotype was detected many times. The chain combines TRBV5-1 with TRBJ1-1, with 11 positions matching TRBD1. Germline lookup yields CDR1 SGHRS and CDR2 YFSETQ. There are 15 residues in the CDR3. The V segment lost 4 bases and the J segment 4 bases; nucleotides outside the gene matches: 6. CDR3 region: CASSRGQGGGTEAFF. CDR3 sequence (DNA): TGCGCCAGCAGCAGGGGACAGGGGGGCGGCACTGAAGCTTTCTTT.

This clonotype was picked up a small number of times. This chain links TRBV28 with TRBJ2-2; D possibly corresponds to TRBD2 (7 bases). Germline CDR1 reads MDHEN; CDR2 reads SYDVKM. V was clipped by 3 bases and J by 7 bases, with 12 bases between them. The CDR3 is 14 residues long. The CDR3 DNA follows: TGTGCCAGCAGTTTGGGGGGGCCCGGCGGGGAGCTGTTTTTT. It encodes CASSLGGPGGELFF.

This clonotype was picked up a small number of times. The chain carries TRBV10-3 and TRBJ2-7; 9 positions agree with TRBD1. The CDR3 totals 15 residues. The J segment lost 3 bases and the V segment lost 6 bases, leaving 9 bases of the junction unmatched. Germline lookup yields CDR1 ENHRY and CDR2 SYGVKD. The CDR3 coding sequence is TGTGCCATCAGCGACAGGGGGTCCACCCTCTACGAGCAGTACTTC. Its translation: CAISDRGSTLYEQYF.

Many counts were recorded for this clonotype. The V and J genes are TRBV5-1 and TRBJ1-2, with D possibly matching TRBD1 (6 bases). Deletions cut 3 bases from V and 4 bases from J, with 10 bases between. The CDR3 is made up of 13 amino acids. Germline CDR1 SGHRS, CDR2 YFSETQ. The CDR3 nucleotides read TGCGCCAGCAGCTCCGGACAGACCTATGGCTACACCTTC. Amino acids: CASSSGQTYGYTF.

Many counts were recorded for this clonotype. The chain couples TRBV6-2 or TRBV6-3 to TRBJ2-4; no definite D call. V lost 1 base and J 4 bases, leaving 8 bases between the germline ends. CDR3 size: 14 residues. The germline CDR1 and CDR2 sequences are MNHEY and SVGEGT. CDR3 loop: CASSYFGRKNIQYF. The DNA for the CDR3 is TGTGCCAGCAGTTACTTTGGACGGAAAAACATTCAGTACTTC.

This clonotype was counted at least ten times. The chain is built from TRBV5-1 and TRBJ2-7; no definite D call. CDR1 and CDR2 (germline): SGHRS, YFSETQ. This CDR3 region has 14 residues. V was shortened by 4 bases and J by 7 bases, with 18 bases between the two germline ends. The CDR3: CASSQNSEVEEQYF. The DNA for the CDR3 is TGCGCCAGCAGCCAGAATAGTGAGGTAGAGGAGCAGTACTTC. The entire variable domain, with the rest obtained from reference TRBV5-1 and TRBJ2-7, is as follows: KAGVTQTPRYLIKTRGQQVTLSCSPISGHRSVSWYQQTPGQGLQFLFEYFSETQRNKGNFPGRFSGRQFSNSRSEMNVSTLELGDSALYLCASSQNSEVEEQYFGPGTRLTVT.

V gene TRBV18 combines with J gene TRBJ2-1, with D possibly being TRBD1 (5 bases). The CDR3 totals 18 residues. Trimming left V 2 bases short and J 4 bases short, with 21 bases between. Germline V CDR1 and CDR2: KGHSH, LQKENI. This chain's CDR3 is CASSPRQSQGLSYNEQFF. The CDR3 nucleotides read TGTGCCAGCTCACCAAGACAGTCTCAAGGGCTTTCTTACAATGAGCAGTTCTTC. Combining the CDR3 with reference TRBV18 and TRBJ2-1 gives the whole variable domain NAGVMQNPRHLVRRRGQEARLRCSPMKGHSHVYWYRQLPEEGLKFMVYLQKENIIDESGMPKERFSAEFPKEGPSILRIQQVVRGDSAAYFCASSPRQSQGLSYNEQFFGPGTRLTVL.

The CDR3 bases are TGTGCCAGCAGCTTTAGAGCGGGGGGCGCAGATACGCAGTATTTT. This gives the protein CASSFRAGGADTQYF. The gene calls are TRBV5-4 and TRBJ2-3; 9 bases fit TRBD2. Germline-derived CDR1 and CDR2 are SGHNT and YYREEE (reference sequence). The CDR3 runs 15 residues. The ends lost 2 bases at V and 4 bases at J; junction bases unmatched: 5.

Note on this clonotype: Lacking the conserved final phenylalanine or tryptophan, this CDR3 likely reflects a read error. The V gene is TRBV9, the J gene TRBJ2-7, with no clear D. The CDR3 is 15 amino acids. Trimming removed 0 bases at V and 0 bases at J, with 10 bases between. Germline-derived CDR1 and CDR2 are SGDLS and YYNGEE. The CDR3, as DNA: TGTGCCAGCAGCGTAGGTTACGGATCCTCCTACGAGCAGTACCTC. It yields the protein CASSVGYGSSYEQYL.

This clonotype was picked up a small number of times. The gene calls are TRBV29-1 and TRBJ2-7; D unclear. The V gene's germline CDR1 is SQVTM and CDR2 ANQGSEA. CDR3 size: 11 residues. Between the trimmed V and J ends, which lost 4 bases and 2 bases, there was a span of 6 bases. The CDR3 region has the DNA TGCAGCGTTGCAGGTCCCTACGAGCAGTACTTC. It specifies CSVAGPYEQYF.

The DNA for the CDR3 is TGCAGCGTTGTCGGGACTAGCGGGAGGGGTGAGCAGTTCTTC. This sequence encodes CSVVGTSGRGEQFF. V usage is TRBV29-1 and J usage is TRBJ2-1; TRBD2 aligns across 16 bases. Trimming removed 4 bases from V and 9 bases from J; junction bases left unmatched: 3. Germline V gene sequence: CDR1 SQVTM, CDR2 ANQGSEA. This CDR3 spans 14 amino acids.

This clonotype was seen at least ten times. The chain employs TRBV11-2 and TRBJ2-5, with TRBD2 identical over 7 bases. CDR3 size: 14 residues. Germline CDR1 is SGHAT and CDR2 is FQNNGV. Unmatched junction bases numbered 5, after V lost 5 bases and J lost 2 bases. CDR3 amino acids: CASSPRLAQETQYF. The CDR3 bases are TGTGCCAGCAGCCCCCGACTAGCTCAAGAGACCCAGTACTTC. Supplemented by reference TRBV11-2 and TRBJ2-5, the full variable domain reads EAGVAQSPRYKIIEKRQSVAFWCNPISGHATLYWYQQILGQGPKLLIQFQNNGVVDDSQLPKDRFSAERLKGVDSTLKIQPAKLEDSAVYLCASSPRLAQETQYFGPGTRLLVL.

This clonotype was recorded at least ten times. The chain has TRBV7-9 and TRBJ1-4, with D perhaps TRBD1 (6 bases). CDR1 SEHNR and CDR2 FQNEAQ come from the germline V gene (reference sequence). The CDR3 spans 16 residues. V gave up 2 bases and J gave up 0 bases, with 10 bases separating them. The CDR3, as DNA: TGTGCCAGCAGCTTACCCACAGGGTCAACTAATGAAAAACTGTTTTTT. Translated, it gives CASSLPTGSTNEKLFF.

This chain links TRBV6-2 or TRBV6-3 with TRBJ1-1; D perhaps matches TRBD1 (6 bases). The CDR3 contains 13 residues. V shed 6 bases and J shed 5 bases, with 13 bases lying between them. Germline CDR1 reads MNHEY; CDR2 reads SVGEGT. CDR3 DNA sequence: TGTGCCAGCAGCCGAACAGGGTGGACTGAAGCTTTCTTT. Protein: CASSRTGWTEAFF.

This clonotype came up a few times. The chain is built from TRBV5-1 and TRBJ2-5, with TRBD2 matching 10 bases. CDR1 SGHRS and CDR2 YFSETQ come from the germline V gene. J lost 5 bases, V lost 3 bases, and 7 bases had no gene match. CDR3 length: 15 residues. The CDR3 DNA reads as TGCGCCAGCAGCTCAACTAGCGGGGAATGGGAGACCCAGTACTTC. Its translation is CASSSTSGEWETQYF.

The CDR3 nucleotides read TGTGCCAGCAGTCATAGGTCTCTAGGGGGACGGCGGGAAAAACTGTTTTTT. Its translation is CASSHRSLGGRREKLFF. This chain uses TRBV12-3 or TRBV12-4 with TRBJ1-4, with D maybe TRBD1 (6 bases). Trimming took off 5 bases at V and 8 bases at J, with 24 bases between the two ends. The CDR3 has 17 residues.

This clonotype was seen only a few times. The chain recombines TRBV19 with TRBJ2-7, with TRBD1 as a possible D gene (5 bases). Germline V gives CDR1 LNHDA, CDR2 SQIVND (reference sequence). V was trimmed by 3 bases and J by 0 bases, leaving 9 bases between them. CDR3 length: 14 amino acids. The DNA of the CDR3 is TGTGCCAGTAGTATTACTGGGGCCTCCTACGAGCAGTACTTC. As protein: CASSITGASYEQYF.

This clonotype is labeled medium-sized. V is TRBV6-5 and J is TRBJ2-1, with TRBD2 identical over 15 bases. Looked up from germline, CDR1 is MNHEY and CDR2 is SVGAGI. The J segment lost 8 bases and the V segment lost 2 bases, leaving 7 bases of the junction unmatched. The CDR3 extends over 17 amino acids. CDR3 nucleotides: TGTGCCAGCAGTTACCCCGGACTAGCGGGGGGGCCCGATGAGCAGTTCTTC. Protein: CASSYPGLAGGPDEQFF.

This clonotype was seen more than once but under ten times. CDR3 amino acids: CASSYKGDDSPLHF. CDR3 sequence (DNA): TGTGCCAGCAGTTACAAGGGGGACGATTCACCCCTCCACTTT. The chain is built from TRBV6-6 and TRBJ1-6, with a weak D call TRBD1 (6 bases). Deletions cut 2 bases from V and 8 bases from J, with 10 bases between. The CDR3 extends over 14 amino acids. Germline loops: CDR1 MNHNY, CDR2 SVGAGI (reference sequence).

The chain combines TRBV29-1 with TRBJ1-1, with D possibly being TRBD1 (6 bases). Per germline, CDR1 SQVTM and CDR2 ANQGSEA. The CDR3 loop spans 12 amino acids. V shed 6 bases and J shed 4 bases, with 12 bases lying between them. The DNA for the CDR3 is TGCAGCGTCGCAGGGGCCGGCACTGAAGCTTTCTTT. It translates to CSVAGAGTEAFF.